The 26 T cell receptor beta chains in this list originate from one sample, sequenced in a study of regulatory T cells in long-lasting Graves disease. Time point indicated: persistent/refractory GD, antithyroid drugs over 5 years with positive TRAb. TCR sequences were obtained from RNA taken from PBMCs. Arm-PCR of CDR3 regions with iRepertoire HTBI primers generated TCR beta libraries. TCRdb reprocessed the multiplex PCR reads via MiXCR and lists one record per CDR3 protein. In the table there are about 460,000 distinct CDR3 sequences, around a fifth of which are singletons. The specimen comprised peripheral blood mononuclear cells (PBMCs), sampled when the disease was refractory, from a patient treated with antithyroid drugs. These receptors were obtained from a female donor with Graves disease.

This clonotype occurred many times. This chain uses TRBV2 with TRBJ1-3, with 8 bases lining up with TRBD1. The CDR3 runs 14 residues. The germline CDR1 and CDR2 sequences are SNHLY and FYNNEI. The J segment lost 4 bases and the V segment lost 6 bases, leaving 5 bases of the junction unmatched. The CDR3 DNA reads TGTGCCAGCAGAACCTGGACAGGGGGAAACACCATATATTTT. Protein product: CASRTWTGGNTIYF.

The table lists this clonotype with many counts. The V gene is TRBV12-3 or TRBV12-4, the J gene TRBJ1-1; 7 bases are shared with TRBD1. V was clipped by 6 bases and J by 0 bases; unmatched bases: 1. CDR3 size: 13 residues. The CDR3 here is CASRGQLNTEAFF. DNA of the CDR3: TGTGCCAGCAGGGGACAGTTGAACACTGAAGCTTTCTTT.

This clonotype turned up a few times. This sequence joins TRBV7-8 and TRBJ2-7; maybe TRBD2 (6 bases). TRBJ2-1 matches the DNA end more closely, so the J call is doubtful. CDR1 SGHVS and CDR2 FQNEAQ come from the germline V gene. The CDR3 spans 16 residues. The CDR3 region is CASSLALAGPANEQFF. CDR3 coding DNA: TGTGCCAGCAGCTTAGCGTTGGCGGGGCCAGCAAATGAGCAGTTCTTC.

CDR3 DNA sequence: TGTGCCAGCAGTACGCCGACCGCGGCGTACTTC. Protein sequence: CASSTPTAAYF. J is TRBJ2-7 and V is TRBV6-1; D gene ambiguous. This CDR3 comprises 11 residues. V was pared by 5 bases and J by 12 bases, with 14 bases between. Germline CDR1 is MNHNS and CDR2 is SASEGT.

This clonotype has at least ten counts. The chain couples TRBV5-1 to TRBJ1-6; D remains ambiguous. Germline V gene data show CDR1 as SGHRS and CDR2 as YFSETQ. The length of the CDR3 is 15 residues. V lost 3 bases and J lost 1, with 8 bases in between. The CDR3: CASSSEGSYNSPLHF. CDR3 coding DNA: TGCGCCAGCAGCTCTGAAGGTTCCTATAATTCACCCCTCCACTTT.

In this sample, this clonotype turned up a few times. This chain connects TRBV5-1 to TRBJ2-1; D possibly uses TRBD1 or TRBD2 (6 bases each). This CDR3 is built from 17 residues. V was clipped by 2 bases and J by 4 bases, with 19 bases between them. Germline CDR1 SGHRS, CDR2 YFSETQ. This chain's CDR3 is CASSFTGLRDSYNEQFF. The CDR3 DNA follows: TGCGCCAGCAGCTTTACAGGGTTGCGGGATTCGTACAATGAGCAGTTCTTC. Using reference TRBV5-1 and TRBJ2-1 for the parts outside the CDR3, the full variable domain is KAGVTQTPRYLIKTRGQQVTLSCSPISGHRSVSWYQQTPGQGLQFLFEYFSETQRNKGNFPGRFSGRQFSNSRSEMNVSTLELGDSALYLCASSFTGLRDSYNEQFFGPGTRLTVL.

The count of this clonotype is one. The CDR3 bases are TGTGCCATCAGTGAGGGGGTAGGGGACAATCAGCCCCAGCATTTT. It specifies CAISEGVGDNQPQHF. This rearrangement joins TRBV10-3 to TRBJ1-5, with D perhaps matching TRBD1 (5 bases). Trimming cost V 2 bases and J 3 bases, with 11 bases left between them. The CDR3 has 15 residues. Per the germline V gene, CDR1 is ENHRY and CDR2 is SYGVKD.

This clonotype was counted many times. The chain recombines TRBV6-9 with TRBJ1-6, with 8 positions matching TRBD1. Per the germline V gene, CDR1 is MNHGY and CDR2 is SVAAGI. V lost 4 bases and J lost 10; bases outside the gene matches: 6. The CDR3 runs 14 residues. For the CDR3, the DNA is TGTGCCAGCAGTTCTAGGGGGACAGGATCACCCCTCCACTTT. Amino acid sequence: CASSSRGTGSPLHF.

This clonotype has ten or more counts. The chain links TRBV28 to TRBJ2-5, with D perhaps assigned TRBD1 or TRBD2 (5 bases each). The CDR3 spans 14 residues. Trimming stripped 3 bases from V and 5 bases from J, with 13 bases between. Germline CDR1 and CDR2: MDHEN and SYDVKM. The CDR3: CASSLGDPGETQYF. CDR3 DNA sequence: TGTGCCAGCAGTTTGGGGGATCCGGGTGAGACCCAGTACTTC.

This clonotype was detected a few times. The chain carries TRBV5-4 and TRBJ1-2; D unresolved. The germline CDR1 and CDR2 sequences are SGHNT and YYREEE (reference sequence). V shed 9 bases and J shed 3 bases, with 12 bases lying between them. There are 12 residues in the CDR3. CDR3: CAIPGWDYGYTF. CDR3 DNA: TGTGCCATACCGGGCTGGGACTATGGCTACACCTTC.

This clonotype was observed many times. The chain combines TRBV15 with TRBJ1-2; D gene unclear. Germline loops: CDR1 LNHNV, CDR2 YYDKDF (reference sequence). The CDR3 loop spans 13 amino acids. V was pared by 3 bases and J by 5 bases, with 10 bases between. CDR3: CATSREIYYGYTF. Here the CDR3 DNA reads TGTGCCACCAGCAGGGAGATCTATTATGGCTACACCTTC.

The chain couples TRBV6-1 to TRBJ2-7; D may correspond to TRBD1 or TRBD2 (6 bases each). Germline loops: CDR1 MNHNS, CDR2 SASEGT. The V and J ends lost 6 bases and 6 bases respectively, with 24 bases between them. The CDR3 has 16 residues. The CDR3 DNA sequence: TGTGCCAGCAGCGCCTCGAGGACCCGGGGGCGAGGCGAGCAGTACTTC. It codes for CASSASRTRGRGEQYF.

A few counts support this clonotype. The gene calls are TRBV7-2 and TRBJ1-1; the D is unclear. The CDR3 extends over 15 amino acids. The V end was cut by 3 bases, the J end by 0 bases, with 11 bases between. Germline values: CDR1 SGHTA, CDR2 FQGNSA. The DNA for the CDR3 is TGTGCCAGCAGCTTTCTGACAACTATGAACACTGAAGCTTTCTTT. Its translation: CASSFLTTMNTEAFF.

This clonotype was seen only a few times. This rearrangement joins TRBV6-2 or TRBV6-3 to TRBJ2-1, with TRBD1 matching over 7 bases. CDR3 length: 14 amino acids. Germline CDR1 is MNHEY and CDR2 is SVGEGT. Losses at the gene ends were 6 bases for V and 2 bases for J; bases not matched to a gene: 4. CDR3 in DNA: TGTGCCAGCAGGCCGGGGACAGCCTACAATGAGCAGTTCTTC. As protein: CASRPGTAYNEQFF.

There are many counts of this clonotype. This sequence joins TRBV20-1 and TRBJ1-2; the D gene is possibly TRBD1 (6 bases). Germline lookup yields CDR1 DFQATT and CDR2 SNEGSKA (reference sequence). The ends were cut back, 2 bases at V and 4 bases at J, with 14 bases in the middle. The CDR3 is 14 residues long. CDR3 nucleotides: TGCAGTGCTAGAAATCTTGGAGGGGGCTATGGCTACACCTTC. It is translated as CSARNLGGGYGYTF.

In this sample, this clonotype turned up many times. This rearrangement joins TRBV6-1 to TRBJ1-2; a possible D gene is TRBD1 (5 bases). Germline lookup yields CDR1 MNHNS and CDR2 SASEGT. This CDR3 spans 14 amino acids. Deletions cut 5 bases from V and 7 bases from J, with 17 bases between. This chain's CDR3 is CASSKGGGTVGYTF. The CDR3 DNA reads TGTGCCAGCAGTAAAGGTGGGGGAACGGTTGGCTACACCTTC.

There are many counts of this clonotype. V is TRBV5-1 and J is TRBJ1-6; D uncertain. Germline V lookup: CDR1 SGHRS, CDR2 YFSETQ. Trimming cost V 3 bases and J 10 bases, with 11 bases left between them. This CDR3 region has 13 residues. The CDR3: CASSWTAESPLHF. The CDR3 DNA follows: TGCGCCAGCAGCTGGACGGCCGAGTCACCCCTCCACTTT.

This clonotype came up many times. The chain couples TRBV27 to TRBJ1-1; tentatively, D is TRBD1 (6 bases). Trimming removed 5 bases at V and 3 bases at J, with 16 bases between. The CDR3 has 15 amino acids. CDR1 and CDR2 (germline): MNHEY, SMNVEV (reference sequence). The CDR3 DNA follows: TGTGCCAGCAGTCCGTGGACAGCTACCTACACTGAAGCTTTCTTT. This gives the protein CASSPWTATYTEAFF.

The sample holds many counts of this clonotype. V gene TRBV6-1 combines with J gene TRBJ2-7; D tentatively reads TRBD1 or TRBD2 (5 bases each). Per germline, CDR1 MNHNS and CDR2 SASEGT. The CDR3 is 13 residues long. V lost 8 bases and J 3 bases, leaving 14 bases between the germline ends. The DNA of the CDR3 is TGTGCCAGCCGAGTACGGGGCGACTACGAGCAGTACTTC. Its translation is CASRVRGDYEQYF.

This clonotype was seen a few times. This chain links TRBV6-1 with TRBJ2-7, with D possibly being TRBD1 or TRBD2 (6 bases each). The CDR3 consists of 15 residues. Germline values: CDR1 MNHNS, CDR2 SASEGT. The V end was cut by 2 bases, the J end by 1 base, with 12 bases between. CDR3 protein: CASSERGDTSYEQYF. In nucleotides, the CDR3 is TGTGCCAGCAGTGAAAGGGGGGACACTTCCTACGAGCAGTACTTC.

In its sample, this clonotype was seen many times. V and J are TRBV28 and TRBJ2-2, with D tentatively TRBD1 (6 bases). The germline gives CDR1 MDHEN, CDR2 SYDVKM. Trimming stripped 3 bases from V and 1 base from J, with 12 bases between. The CDR3 is made up of 16 amino acids. The CDR3 DNA reads TGTGCCAGCAGTTTCAGGGGAAGAGGGAACACCGGGGAGCTGTTTTTT. Translating gives CASSFRGRGNTGELFF.

This chain connects TRBV27 to TRBJ2-7; possible D gene TRBD1, 6 bases. CDR1 and CDR2 from the germline V gene are MNHEY and SMNVEV (reference sequence). The ends were cut back, 5 bases at V and 3 bases at J, with 20 bases in the middle. There are 16 residues in the CDR3. CDR3 bases: TGTGCCAGCAGTCCACAGGGACCTGCGCTAAACTACGAGCAGTACTTC. Translated: CASSPQGPALNYEQYF.

This clonotype showed up just once. Here the CDR3 DNA reads TGTGCCAGCAGCCAGTGGGGTCAGCGGGAGGGCCTCAACAATGAGCAGTTCTTC. This sequence encodes CASSQWGQREGLNNEQFF. The rearrangement joins TRBV7-3 to TRBJ2-1; 10 bases are shared with TRBD2. The CDR3 is 18 amino acids. Germline CDR1 is SGHTA and CDR2 is FQGTGA. V lost 5 bases to trimming and J lost 5 bases; unmatched junction nucleotides: 15.

This clonotype was observed at least ten times. The rearrangement uses TRBV12-3 or TRBV12-4 and TRBJ1-2; D unclear. This CDR3 has 13 residues. Trimming took 4 bases from V and 4 from J, leaving 10 bases between them. The CDR3 sequence: CASSSGRIYGYTF. The CDR3 nucleotides read TGTGCCAGCAGTTCGGGCAGGATCTATGGCTACACCTTC.

This clonotype was recorded a few times. The DNA for the CDR3 is TGTGCCAGCACTTACGGGGGCCCCTACGAGCAGTACTTC. It codes for CASTYGGPYEQYF. The genes are TRBV6-4 and TRBJ2-7; D may match TRBD1 or TRBD2 (6 bases each). The CDR3 runs to 13 residues. With 7 bases removed from V and 2 bases from J, the gap between germline ends came to 12 bases. Germline V CDR1 and CDR2: MRHNA, SNTAGT.

Only a few counts were recorded for this clonotype. The V and J genes are TRBV12-3 or TRBV12-4 and TRBJ2-2; 7 positions agree with TRBD1. The CDR3 has 15 amino acids. Trimming at V came to 6 bases and at J to 0 bases, leaving 4 bases not matched to a gene. Written as DNA, the CDR3 is TGTGCCAGCAGCAACAGGGGTTCGAACACCGGGGAGCTGTTTTTT. It specifies CASSNRGSNTGELFF.